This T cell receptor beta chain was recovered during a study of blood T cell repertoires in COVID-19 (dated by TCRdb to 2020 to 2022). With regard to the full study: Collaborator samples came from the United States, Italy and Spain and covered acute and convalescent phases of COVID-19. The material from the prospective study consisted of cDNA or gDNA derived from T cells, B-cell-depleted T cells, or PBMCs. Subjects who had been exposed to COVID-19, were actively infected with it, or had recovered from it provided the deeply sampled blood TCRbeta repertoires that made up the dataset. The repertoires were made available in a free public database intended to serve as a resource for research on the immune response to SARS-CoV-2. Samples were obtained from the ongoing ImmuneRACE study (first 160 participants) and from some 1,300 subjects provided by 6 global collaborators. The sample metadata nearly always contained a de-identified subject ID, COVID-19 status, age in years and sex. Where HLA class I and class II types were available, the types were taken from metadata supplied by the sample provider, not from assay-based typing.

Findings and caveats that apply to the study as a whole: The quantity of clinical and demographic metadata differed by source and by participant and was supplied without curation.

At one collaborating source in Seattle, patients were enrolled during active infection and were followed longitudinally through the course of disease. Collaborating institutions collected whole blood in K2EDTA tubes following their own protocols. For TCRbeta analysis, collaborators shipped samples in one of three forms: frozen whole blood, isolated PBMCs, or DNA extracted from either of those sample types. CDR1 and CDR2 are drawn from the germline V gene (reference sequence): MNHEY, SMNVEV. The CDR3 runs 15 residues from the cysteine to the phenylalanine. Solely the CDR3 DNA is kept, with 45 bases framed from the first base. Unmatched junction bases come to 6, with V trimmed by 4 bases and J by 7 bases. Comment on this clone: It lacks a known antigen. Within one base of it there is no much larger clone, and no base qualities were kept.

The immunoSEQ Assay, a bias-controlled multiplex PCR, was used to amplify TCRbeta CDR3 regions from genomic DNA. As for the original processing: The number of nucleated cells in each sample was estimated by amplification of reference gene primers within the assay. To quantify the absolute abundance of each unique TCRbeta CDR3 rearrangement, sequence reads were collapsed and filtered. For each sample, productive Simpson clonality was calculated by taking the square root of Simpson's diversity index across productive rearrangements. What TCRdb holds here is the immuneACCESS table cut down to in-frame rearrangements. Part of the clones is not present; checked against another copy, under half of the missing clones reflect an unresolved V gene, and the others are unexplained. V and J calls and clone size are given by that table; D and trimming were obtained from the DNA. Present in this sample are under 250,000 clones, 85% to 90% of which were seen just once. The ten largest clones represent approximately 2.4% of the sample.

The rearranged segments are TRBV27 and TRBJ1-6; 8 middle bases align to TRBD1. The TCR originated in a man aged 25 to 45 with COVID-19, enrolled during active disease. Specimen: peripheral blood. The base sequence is TGTGCCAGCAGTTACCAGGGGGCGCAGAATTCACCCCTCCACTTT. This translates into CASSYQGAQNSPLHF.